This T cell receptor (beta chain) was captured by sequencing in a study of T cell repertoires in cytomegalovirus infection. Looking at the study overall: The public TCR beta signatures pointed to both CMV infection and matching HLA type. Study-wide results and limits: The ex vivo response was dominated by HLA-C-restricted CMV-specific TCR beta clonotypes. CMV carriers with the relevant HLA were identified by cumulative public TCR beta family frequency.

One entry per CDR3 protein results from TCRdb running MiXCR on the reads. Of a few hundred thousand distinct CDR3 sequences in the sample, 8% to 10% were seen once. Trimming stripped 1 base from V and 0 bases from J, with 10 bases between. Germline lookup yields CDR1 LNHDA and CDR2 SQIVND (reference sequence). The CDR3 loop spans 16 amino acids. For this clonotype: As yet, its antigen is unknown.

The rearrangement uses TRBV19 and TRBJ2-1, with no clear D. This sequence originates from a human donor in good health (CMV status not recorded). Some clones in this sample may be carry-over from other donors' samples. The sequencing sample was made of PBMCs. CDR3: CASSIVRILSYNEQFF. The CDR3 DNA follows: TGTGCCAGTAGTATAGTGCGGATCCTCTCCTACAATGAGCAGTTCTTC.